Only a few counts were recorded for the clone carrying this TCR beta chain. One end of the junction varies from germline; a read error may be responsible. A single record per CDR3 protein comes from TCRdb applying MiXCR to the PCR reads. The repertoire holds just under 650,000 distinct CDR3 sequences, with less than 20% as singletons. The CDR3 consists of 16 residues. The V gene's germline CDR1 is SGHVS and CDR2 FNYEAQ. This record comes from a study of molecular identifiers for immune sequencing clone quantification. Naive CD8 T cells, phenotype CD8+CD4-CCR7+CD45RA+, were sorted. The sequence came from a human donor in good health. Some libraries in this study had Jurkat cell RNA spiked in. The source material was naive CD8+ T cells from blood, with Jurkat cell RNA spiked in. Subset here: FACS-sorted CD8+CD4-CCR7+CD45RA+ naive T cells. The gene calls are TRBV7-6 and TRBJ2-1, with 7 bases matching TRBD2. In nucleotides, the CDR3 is TGTGCCAGCAGCTTAGGACGGGAGGACCCCTATAATGAGCAGTTCTTC. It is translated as CASSLGREDPYNEQFF. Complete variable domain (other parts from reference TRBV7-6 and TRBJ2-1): GAGVSQSPRYKVTKRGQDVALRCDPISGHVSLYWYRQALGQGPEFLTYFNYEAQQDKSGLPNDRFSAERPEGSISTLTIQRTEQRDSAMYRCASSLGREDPYNEQFFGPGTRLTVL.